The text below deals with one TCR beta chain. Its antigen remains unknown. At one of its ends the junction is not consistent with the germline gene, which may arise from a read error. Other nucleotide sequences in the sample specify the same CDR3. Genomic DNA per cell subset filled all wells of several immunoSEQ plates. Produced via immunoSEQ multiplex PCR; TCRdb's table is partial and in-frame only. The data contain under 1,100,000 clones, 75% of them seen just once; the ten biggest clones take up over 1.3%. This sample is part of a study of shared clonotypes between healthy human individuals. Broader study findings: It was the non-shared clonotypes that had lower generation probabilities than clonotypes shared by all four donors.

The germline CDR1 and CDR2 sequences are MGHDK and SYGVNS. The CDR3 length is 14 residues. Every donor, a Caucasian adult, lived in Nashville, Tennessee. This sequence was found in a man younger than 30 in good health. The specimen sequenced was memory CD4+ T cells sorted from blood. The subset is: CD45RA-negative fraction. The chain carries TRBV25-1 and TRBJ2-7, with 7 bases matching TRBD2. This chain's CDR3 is CASRGGIGSYEQYF. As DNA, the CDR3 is TGTGCCAGCAGGGGGGGGATCGGCTCCTACGAGCAATACTTC.